These 21 T cell receptor beta chains were sequenced from one sample in a study of T cells in Graves' hyperthyroidism and ophthalmopathy. The investigators amplified TCR beta CDR3 regions from RNA transcripts. Researchers ran a first-round RT-PCR on the TCR CDR3 using the HTBI primer set. MiXCR was run by TCRdb on the multiplex PCR reads, yielding one entry per CDR3 protein. The top ten clones hold roughly 49% of a sample with some 180,000 distinct CDR3 sequences, around 17% of them seen once. Sequences were obtained from blood. The receptors were gathered from a woman aged 45-59 years with Graves' hyperthyroidism.

This clonotype has only a few counts. V gene TRBV19 combines with J gene TRBJ2-1; possibly TRBD2 for D (6 bases). This CDR3 comprises 14 residues. Germline CDR1 and CDR2: LNHDA and SQIVND (reference sequence). The ends were cut back, 1 base at V and 7 bases at J, with 11 bases in the middle. The CDR3 loop reads CASSIGGIQNEQFF. In DNA form, the CDR3 reads TGTGCCAGTAGTATAGGCGGGATCCAAAATGAGCAGTTCTTC.

The rearrangement links TRBV28 to TRBJ2-6; tentatively, D is TRBD2 (6 bases). Per germline, CDR1 MDHEN and CDR2 SYDVKM. CDR3 size: 18 residues. V shed 6 bases and J shed 0 bases, with 18 bases lying between them. The CDR3 DNA follows: TGTGCCAGCAGCCTCCGAGGGCGGGGAGGCTCTGGGGCCAACGTCCTGACTTTC. Translation gives CASSLRGRGGSGANVLTF. Drawing the rest from reference TRBV28 and TRBJ2-6, the complete variable domain is DVKVTQSSRYLVKRTGEKVFLECVQDMDHENMFWYRQDPGLGLRLIYFSYDVKMKEKGDIPEGYSVSREKKERFSLILESASTNQTSMYLCASSLRGRGGSGANVLTFGAGSRLTVL.

This clonotype occurred many times. This chain links TRBV29-1 with TRBJ2-7, with TRBD1 matching over 9 bases. Per germline, CDR1 SQVTM and CDR2 ANQGSEA. V lost 7 bases to trimming and J lost 2 bases; unmatched junction nucleotides: 9. There are 14 residues in the CDR3. CDR3 region: CSAVGQGLAYEQYF. For the CDR3, the DNA is TGCAGCGCCGTCGGACAGGGGTTAGCCTACGAGCAGTACTTC.

There are a few counts of this clonotype. One base away lies a much larger clone, so this may be a sequencing read error. The V gene is TRBV5-1, the J gene TRBJ1-5; D uncertain. The CDR3 extends over 13 amino acids. The germline V and J ends were trimmed by 6 bases and 0 bases, with 7 bases remaining between them. Germline assignment: CDR1 SGHRS and CDR2 YFSETQ. The CDR3 protein is CASNPYSNQPQHF. CDR3 nucleotides: TGCGCCAGCAACCCATATAGCAATCAGCCCCAGCATTTT.

This clonotype was counted at least ten times. The V gene is TRBV5-1, the J gene TRBJ2-3; D unclear. Germline CDR1 SGHRS, CDR2 YFSETQ. The V and J ends lost 4 bases and 4 bases respectively, with 13 bases between them. This CDR3 contains 14 residues. This CDR3 is CASSLGTESDTQYF. CDR3 sequence (DNA): TGCGCCAGCAGCCTCGGAACGGAGTCAGATACGCAGTATTTT.

The J gene is TRBJ1-5, the V gene TRBV4-1; D perhaps matches TRBD1 (5 bases). The ends were cut back, 2 bases at V and 3 bases at J, with 17 bases in the middle. Per germline, CDR1 MGHRA and CDR2 YSYEKL. The CDR3 runs to 17 residues. CDR3 in DNA: TGCGCCAGCAGCCAACCACCGGGGGGACGGGTCAATCAGCCCCAGCATTTT. This codes for CASSQPPGGRVNQPQHF.

This clonotype was observed a few times. Compared with germline, one end of the junction differs, possibly owing to a read error. The rearrangement uses TRBV20-1 and TRBJ1-6, with D tentatively TRBD1 (6 bases). Germline CDR1 DFQATT, CDR2 SNEGSKA (reference sequence). The CDR3 is made up of 14 amino acids. This chain's CDR3 is CSARGGQRNSPLHF. The CDR3 region has the DNA TGCAGTGCGAGAGGTGGACAGAGAAATTCACCCCTCCACTTT.

This clonotype was counted between two and nine times. This chain joins TRBV19 and TRBJ1-2, with unresolved D. V was clipped by 1 base and J by 5 bases, with 8 bases between them. Germline values: CDR1 LNHDA, CDR2 SQIVND (reference sequence). CDR3 length: 13 amino acids. CDR3 in DNA: TGTGCCAGTAGTATAGGGACCCCTTATGGCTACACCTTC. Amino acids: CASSIGTPYGYTF. The full variable domain, in which reference TRBV19 and TRBJ1-2 provide the parts outside the CDR3, is DGGITQSPKYLFRKEGQNVTLSCEQNLNHDAMYWYRQDPGQGLRLIYYSQIVNDFQKGDIAEGYSVSREKKESFPLTVTSAQKNPTAFYLCASSIGTPYGYTFGSGTRLTVV.

The J gene is TRBJ2-1, the V gene TRBV6-2 or TRBV6-3; 9 nucleotides line up with TRBD1. The J segment lost 7 bases and the V segment lost 2 bases, leaving 6 bases of the junction unmatched. The CDR3 contains 15 residues. CDR1 is MNHEY and CDR2 is SVGEGT in the germline V gene. The CDR3 coding sequence is TGTGCCAGCAGTTACGAAAAACAGGGGGCGAATGAGCAGTTCTTC. The encoded protein is CASSYEKQGANEQFF.

This clonotype was recorded a few times. V gene TRBV5-5 combines with J gene TRBJ2-1; D might be TRBD1 (5 bases). This CDR3 has 15 residues. V dropped 0 bases and J dropped 2 bases, with 9 bases sitting between them. Per the germline V gene, CDR1 is SGHKS and CDR2 is YYEKEE (reference sequence). The CDR3 sequence is CASSLESGTYNEQFF. The CDR3 coding sequence is TGTGCCAGCAGCTTGGAGTCAGGGACCTACAATGAGCAGTTCTTC.

There are many counts of this clonotype. V and J are TRBV3-1 and TRBJ1-1, with D perhaps TRBD1 (6 bases). This CDR3 is built from 13 residues. Trimming pared 6 bases from V and 4 bases from J, leaving 12 bases between. Germline V CDR1 and CDR2: LGHDT, YNNKEL (reference sequence). DNA for the CDR3: TGTGCCAGCAGTCGCGACAGGCCCACTGAAGCTTTCTTT. Translating gives CASSRDRPTEAFF.

This clonotype has more than one count but fewer than ten. The chain joins TRBV20-1 to TRBJ1-5; no clear D gene. V was cut by 1 base and J by 11 bases, with 18 bases left in between. CDR3 length equals 14 residues. Germline lookup yields CDR1 DFQATT and CDR2 SNEGSKA (reference sequence). CDR3 in amino acids: CSARVRGLQSAQHF. CDR3 sequence (DNA): TGCAGTGCTAGAGTACGCGGACTTCAATCAGCCCAGCATTTT.

This clonotype was observed at least ten times. This chain joins TRBV11-3 and TRBJ1-4, with 8 positions matching TRBD1. CDR1 and CDR2 from the germline V gene are SGHNT and YENEEA. V was pared by 5 bases and J by 8 bases, with 4 bases of the junction left unmatched. The CDR3 has 13 residues. CDR3: CASSPGQGEKLFF. The CDR3 DNA reads as TGTGCCAGCAGCCCAGGACAGGGAGAAAAACTGTTTTTT.

This clonotype was picked up a small number of times. This sequence joins TRBV4-1 and TRBJ1-2, with D possibly being TRBD1 (5 bases). Germline CDR1 reads MGHRA; CDR2 reads YSYEKL. Trimming stripped 0 bases from V and 6 bases from J, with 20 bases between. The CDR3 contains 17 residues. CDR3 sequence (DNA): TGCGCCAGCAGCCAAGATCTCAGGGAGTTGTTTAAAAATGGCTACACCTTC. This codes for CASSQDLRELFKNGYTF.

This clonotype was counted ten times or more. The chain is built from TRBV20-1 and TRBJ2-3, with D perhaps given as TRBD1 or TRBD2 (5 bases each). V was pared by 6 bases and J by 6 bases, with 28 bases between. CDR3 size: 17 residues. Germline CDR1 reads DFQATT; CDR2 reads SNEGSKA (reference sequence). CDR3: CSARPNLGAGNFDTQYF. In nucleotides, the CDR3 is TGCAGTGCAAGACCCAACTTAGGGGCGGGCAACTTCGATACGCAGTATTTT.

This chain joins TRBV20-1 and TRBJ2-7; D may be TRBD2 (5 bases). Trimming removed 2 bases from V and 3 bases from J, with 11 bases in between. Germline values: CDR1 DFQATT, CDR2 SNEGSKA (reference sequence). The CDR3 extends over 13 amino acids. CDR3 bases: TGCAGTGCTAGATCGCTGGAGGACTACGAGCAGTACTTC. This sequence encodes CSARSLEDYEQYF.

The CDR3 is CASSLRTGLDGYTF. The DNA of the CDR3 is TGTGCCAGTAGCTTGAGGACTGGTTTGGATGGCTACACCTTC. The V and J genes are TRBV19 and TRBJ1-2, with D hard to call. Germline CDR1 is LNHDA and CDR2 is SQIVND (reference sequence). V lost 6 bases and J 6 bases, leaving 17 bases between the germline ends. This CDR3 is built from 14 residues. The variable domain in full, with the rest retrieved from reference TRBV19 and TRBJ1-2, is DGGITQSPKYLFRKEGQNVTLSCEQNLNHDAMYWYRQDPGQGLRLIYYSQIVNDFQKGDIAEGYSVSREKKESFPLTVTSAQKNPTAFYLCASSLRTGLDGYTFGSGTRLTVV.

This clonotype appeared many times. The V call is TRBV28, the J call TRBJ1-2; possible D gene TRBD1, 5 bases. V was pared by 8 bases and J by 4 bases, with 17 bases between. The CDR3 covers 14 residues. Germline V CDR1 and CDR2: MDHEN, SYDVKM. CDR3 amino acids: CASGGLTAGYGYTF. CDR3 DNA: TGTGCCAGCGGGGGATTGACAGCGGGCTATGGCTACACCTTC.

There are a few counts of this clonotype. The chain couples TRBV5-6 to TRBJ2-1; D possibly corresponds to TRBD2 (5 bases). The V and J ends lost 5 bases and 0 bases respectively, with 12 bases between them. Germline V gene sequence: CDR1 SGHDT, CDR2 YYEEEE. CDR3 length equals 15 residues. For the CDR3, the DNA is TGTGCCAGCAGGAGGACTTTAAGCTCCTACAATGAGCAGTTCTTC. Translating gives CASRRTLSSYNEQFF.

This clonotype has at least ten counts. The gene calls are TRBV5-1 and TRBJ2-3, with 8 bases matching TRBD2. Trimming at V came to 0 bases and at J to 2 bases, leaving 2 bases not matched to a gene. CDR3 length equals 15 residues. Germline lookup yields CDR1 SGHRS and CDR2 YFSETQ. CDR3 region: CASSLVAGHTDTQYF. The CDR3 nucleotides are TGCGCCAGCAGCTTGGTAGCGGGACACACAGATACGCAGTATTTT.

This clonotype was seen many times. V and J are TRBV11-2 and TRBJ2-5; the match to TRBD1 covers 11 bases. Germline CDR1 SGHAT, CDR2 FQNNGV. V lost 4 bases, J lost 4 bases, and 2 bases stayed unmatched. The CDR3 loop spans 14 amino acids. The CDR3 nucleotides are TGTGCCAGCAGCTCAGGGACAGGGGGAGAGACCCAGTACTTC. Residues: CASSSGTGGETQYF.